This TCR beta chain was captured by sequencing in a study of shared clonotypes between healthy human individuals. Germline loops: CDR1 ENHRY, CDR2 SYGVKD. The CDR3 spans 15 residues. V gave up 0 bases and J gave up 8 bases, with 16 bases separating them. Positively selected for CCR7, the CD45RO-negative cells used as naive CD8 cells excluded terminally differentiated effector memory CD45RA+ cells. TCRdb keeps only in-frame clones here, not all; method: immunoSEQ multiplex PCR. The sample consists of 2 million to 2.5 million clones, less than 95% of them appearing once. V gene TRBV10-3 combines with J gene TRBJ2-5, with D tentatively TRBD2 (5 bases). The clonotype was recovered from a man younger than 35 in good health. Sample: naive CD8+ T cells sorted from blood. Written as DNA, the CDR3 is TGTGCCATCAGTGAGTCCGGGGTCGGGGAAGGTACCCAGTACTTC. Amino acid sequence: CAISESGVGEGTQYF.